This TCR beta chain stems from a study of post-analysis software for immune sequencing data. Study-wide results and limits: Compared with controls, patients showed significantly lower normalized Chao1 diversity. Samples made in the same batch grouped tightly together by F measure.

This clonotype was seen more than once but under ten times. The antigen is unknown. Every TCR beta cDNA library bore unique molecular identifiers. The authors obtained 500,000 or so cDNA molecules from approximately 1 to 10 million T cells. TCRdb processed the PCR reads anew with MiXCR; each CDR3 protein has one entry. Altogether 650,000 to 900,000 distinct CDR3 sequences are present, around 46% being singletons, with the ten largest covering roughly 4.9%. This clonotype originated in a girl aged 5 to 17 with multiple sclerosis. Sequenced sample: blood.

The CDR3 here is CSAQGVGMADTQYF. DNA for the CDR3: TGCAGTGCTCAAGGGGTAGGGATGGCAGATACGCAGTATTTT. The rearrangement uses TRBV20-1 and TRBJ2-3; tentatively, D is TRBD1 (5 bases). Germline CDR1 reads DFQATT; CDR2 reads SNEGSKA (reference sequence). V lost 5 bases and J 4 bases, leaving 16 bases between the germline ends. This CDR3 is built from 14 residues.